This entry lists 18 T cell receptor beta chains sequenced from one sample in a study of T-cell reconstitution after alpha-beta-depleted transplantation in children. Unique molecular identifiers tagged the TCRbeta library. TCRdb reprocessed the PCR reads via MiXCR and lists one record per CDR3 protein. The sample includes 600,000 or so distinct CDR3 sequences, 23% seen only once; the top ten take 12% to 15%. The source was PBMCs, mostly from graft donor cells, collected 360 days after TCRalphabeta/CD19-depleted stem cell transplant. All receptors come from a boy in the first two years of life who had a stem cell transplant for acute myeloid leukemia, so the T cells may come from the graft donor.

CDR3 sequence reads: CASSRLNPNEQFF. CDR3 sequence (DNA): TGTGCCAGCAGCCGACTAAACCCCAATGAGCAGTTCTTC. The chain recombines TRBV6-2 or TRBV6-3 with TRBJ2-1; tentatively, D is TRBD2 (5 bases). V was clipped by 6 bases and J by 6 bases, with 12 bases between them. The germline CDR1 and CDR2 sequences are MNHEY and SVGEGT. This CDR3 region has 13 residues.

This chain links TRBV5-6 with TRBJ2-2, with D unresolved. Germline CDR1 is SGHDT and CDR2 is YYEEEE. The CDR3 has 14 amino acids. V was trimmed by 4 bases and J by 4 bases, leaving 11 bases between them. The DNA for the CDR3 is TGTGCCAGCAGCATCCCTTGGGGCACCGGGGAGCTGTTTTTT. Amino acid sequence: CASSIPWGTGELFF.

This chain joins TRBV29-1 and TRBJ1-3, with 7 bases fitting TRBD1. The CDR3 runs 13 residues. The germline V gene has CDR1 SQVTM and CDR2 ANQGSEA. V shed 7 bases and J 0 bases; nucleotides not matched to a gene: 3. DNA for the CDR3: TGCAGCGCCGGGACAGACTCTGGAAACACCATATATTTT. Protein product: CSAGTDSGNTIYF.

The chain is built from TRBV4-1 and TRBJ2-1; TRBD1 agrees at 10 bases. This CDR3 contains 21 residues. Trimming at V came to 1 base and at J to 4 bases, leaving 19 bases not matched to a gene. Germline V gives CDR1 MGHRA, CDR2 YSYEKL. The CDR3 DNA is TGCGCCAGCAGCCAAGCACCGGGACAGGGGAGGTTAGGTTATCTATACAATGAGCAGTTCTTC. It codes for CASSQAPGQGRLGYLYNEQFF.

This clonotype was recorded at least ten times. The chain combines TRBV20-1 with TRBJ2-2, with D perhaps being TRBD1 or TRBD2 (5 bases each). The CDR3 contains 13 residues. With 4 bases removed from V and 6 bases from J, the gap between germline ends came to 12 bases. Germline V CDR1 and CDR2: DFQATT, SNEGSKA (reference sequence). The DNA of the CDR3 is TGCAGTGCTACTGGTGGGGGTCCCGGGGAGCTGTTTTTT. Protein sequence: CSATGGGPGELFF.

V is TRBV7-8 and J is TRBJ1-1, with a tentative D call TRBD1 (5 bases). V was shortened by 5 bases and J by 9 bases, with 22 bases between the two germline ends. The CDR3 has 15 residues. CDR1 is SGHVS, CDR2 FQNEAQ, per germline. This chain's CDR3 is CASSRVRAQWVKAFF. CDR3 in DNA: TGTGCCAGCAGCCGCGTCAGGGCTCAGTGGGTAAAAGCTTTCTTT.

V gene TRBV20-1 combines with J gene TRBJ2-1; possible D gene TRBD1, 5 bases. Germline V gene data show CDR1 as DFQATT and CDR2 as SNEGSKA (reference sequence). The CDR3 consists of 13 residues. V was cut by 6 bases and J by 12 bases, with 21 bases left in between. CDR3 in amino acids: CSAPASGPGPQFF. CDR3 bases: TGCAGTGCCCCAGCATCAGGGCCCGGACCGCAGTTCTTC.

This clonotype was observed a few times. A much larger clone lies a single base off, so this may be a read error. This chain links TRBV7-9 with TRBJ2-7; D not resolved. CDR3 length equals 11 residues. Trimming removed 1 base from V and 6 bases from J, with 4 bases in between. Germline CDR1 is SEHNR and CDR2 is FQNEAQ (reference sequence). CDR3 DNA: TGTGCCAGCAGCTTAGGGGTCGAGCAGTACGTC. Its translation: CASSLGVEQYV.

The V and J genes are TRBV21-1 and TRBJ2-5; the table's TRBD2 call for D was not verified on the DNA. TRBV21-1 is reported as a pseudogene. The CDR3 is 16 residues long. DNA of the CDR3: TGTGCCAGCAGCAAACCTCCCGCAGGGGAGCAAGAGACCCAGTACTTC. It translates to CASSKPPAGEQETQYF.

The genes are TRBV5-6 and TRBJ2-7; D gene uncertain. This CDR3 has 14 residues. Germline V gene sequence: CDR1 SGHDT, CDR2 YYEEEE. Trimming cost V 2 bases and J 1 base, with 10 bases left between them. CDR3 amino acids: CASSFSPGSYEQYV. In nucleotides, the CDR3 is TGTGCCAGCAGCTTTTCGCCCGGTTCCTACGAGCAGTACGTC.

The chain carries TRBV7-2 and TRBJ1-1; D might be TRBD1 (5 bases). Looked up from germline, CDR1 is SGHTA and CDR2 is FQGNSA. The CDR3 consists of 13 residues. Trimming cost V 3 bases and J 7 bases, with 12 bases left between them. CDR3 DNA: TGTGCCAGCAGCTTCCCCAGGGATTATGAAGCTTTCTTT. Its translation is CASSFPRDYEAFF.

This chain joins TRBV10-2 and TRBJ2-3; possibly TRBD2 for D (5 bases). The V end was cut by 8 bases, the J end by 2 bases, with 11 bases between. Germline V gives CDR1 WSHSY, CDR2 SAAADI. The CDR3 contains 13 residues. CDR3 in amino acids: CASARLITDTQYF. The CDR3 nucleotides are TGCGCCAGCGCGAGACTAATCACAGATACGCAGTATTTT.

This clonotype was seen ten or more times. The gene calls are TRBV7-9 and TRBJ2-7; D might be TRBD1 or TRBD2, each matching 5 bases. The germline V gene encodes CDR1 SEHNR and CDR2 FQNEAQ (reference sequence). Trimming stripped 7 bases from V and 2 bases from J, with 12 bases between. CDR3 length equals 13 residues. This CDR3 is CASMGDGAYEQYV. The CDR3, as DNA: TGTGCCAGCATGGGGGACGGCGCCTACGAGCAGTACGTC.

In this sample, this clonotype turned up many times. The chain has TRBV29-1 and TRBJ2-1; D might be TRBD1 (5 bases). Between the trimmed V and J ends, which lost 4 bases and 9 bases, there was a span of 16 bases. The CDR3 length is 13 residues. Germline-derived CDR1 and CDR2 are SQVTM and ANQGSEA. CDR3 region: CSVVQGALGEQFF. In DNA form, the CDR3 reads TGCAGCGTTGTTCAAGGGGCTTTGGGTGAGCAGTTCTTC.

This chain links TRBV13 with TRBJ2-7, with 9 bases lining up with TRBD1. CDR3 length: 14 amino acids. Losses at the gene ends were 5 bases for V and 5 bases for J; bases not matched to a gene: 7. Germline V gives CDR1 PRHDT, CDR2 FYEKMQ (reference sequence). This CDR3 is CASSPGQGRDEQYF. CDR3 DNA sequence: TGTGCCAGCAGCCCGGGACAGGGTAGAGACGAGCAGTACTTC.

This clonotype showed up just once. This rearrangement joins TRBV28 to TRBJ2-1; D call uncertain. CDR1 and CDR2 from the germline V gene are MDHEN and SYDVKM. V was pared by 6 bases and J by 4 bases, with 10 bases between. This CDR3 is 13 amino acids long. This CDR3 reads CASRPETYNEQFF. CDR3 in DNA: TGTGCCAGCAGGCCAGAGACGTACAATGAGCAGTTCTTC.

The chain links TRBV12-3 or TRBV12-4 to TRBJ2-2; D could derive from TRBD1 or TRBD2 (5 bases each). The CDR3 is 14 amino acids. With 10 bases removed from V and 4 bases from J, the gap between germline ends came to 16 bases. DNA for the CDR3: TGTGCCAATTCCCGGTCGGGGCTCACCGGGGAGCTGTTTTTT. It codes for CANSRSGLTGELFF.

Here the CDR3 reads CASSLGREGYGYTF. The CDR3, as DNA: TGTGCCAGCAGTTTAGGCAGGGAGGGCTATGGCTACACCTTC. The chain couples TRBV27 to TRBJ1-2; D is perhaps TRBD1 (5 bases). V was clipped by 2 bases and J by 4 bases, with 11 bases between them. Germline CDR1 MNHEY, CDR2 SMNVEV (reference sequence). The CDR3 totals 14 residues.